Listed here are 13 T cell receptor beta chains from one sample, sequenced in a study of Ad26.COV2.S vaccination and SARS-CoV-2 variants. Method: immunoSEQ multiplex PCR; TCRdb's copy keeps in-frame clones and lacks some. The table lists 510,000 or so clones, around 88% of them singletons. As to treatment: some 20 received Ad26.COV2.S at low or high dose, single or two shots; 5 received placebo; per-sample allocation not given. Sampling was done on day 63 after the first vaccine or placebo injection. This sample comprised peripheral blood, obtained in a trial of Ad26.COV2.S vaccine versus placebo. These TCRs come from a person between 18 and 59 years old who received the Ad26.COV2.S COVID-19 vaccine or a placebo.

The chain employs TRBV11-3 and TRBJ2-1; 7 bases match TRBD1. Germline assignment: CDR1 SGHNT and CDR2 YENEEA. The CDR3 totals 17 residues. V shed 1 base and J 4 bases; nucleotides not matched to a gene: 10. CDR3 in amino acids: CASSLGQGVKSYNEQFF. The CDR3 DNA is TGTGCCAGCAGCTTAGGTCAGGGGGTGAAATCTTACAATGAGCAGTTCTTC. The whole variable domain, filled in from reference TRBV11-3 and TRBJ2-1, reads EAGVVQSPRYKIIEKKQPVAFWCNPISGHNTLYWYLQNLGQGPELLIRYENEEAVDDSQLPKDRFSAERLKGVDSTLKIQPAELGDSAVYLCASSLGQGVKSYNEQFFGPGTRLTVL.

The CDR3: CASSLSGISNQPQHF. CDR3 in DNA: TGTGCCAGCAGCTTGTCAGGGATCAGCAATCAGCCCCAGCATTTT. This chain links TRBV5-5 with TRBJ1-5, with D possibly TRBD1 on 5 matching bases. Trimming stripped 1 base from V and 1 base from J, with 9 bases between. Germline V gene sequence: CDR1 SGHKS, CDR2 YYEKEE (reference sequence). The CDR3 consists of 15 residues.

The chain carries TRBV15 and TRBJ2-1; 10 bases map to TRBD2. The junction had 18 bases not matched to a gene; V was cut back by 4 bases and J by 3 bases. There are 20 residues in the CDR3. The germline V gene encodes CDR1 LNHNV and CDR2 YYDKDF (reference sequence). The CDR3 sequence: CATSTGGGPSGSGFYNEQFF. For the CDR3, the DNA is TGTGCCACCAGCACCGGGGGTGGTCCTAGCGGGAGTGGTTTCTACAATGAGCAGTTCTTC.

V gene TRBV18 combines with J gene TRBJ1-2, with no clear D. Germline CDR1 reads KGHSH; CDR2 reads LQKENI. The CDR3 is 15 amino acids. Between the trimmed V and J ends, which lost 4 bases and 4 bases, there was a span of 16 bases. Written as DNA, the CDR3 is TGTGCCAGCTCACAAGACCCAACAGAGGGCTATGGCTACACCTTC. Translating gives CASSQDPTEGYGYTF.

In DNA, the CDR3 is TGTGCCAGCAGCCCGTCCGGGACTAGCGGACTTAGCTCCTACAATGAGCAGTTCTTC. Translated, it gives CASSPSGTSGLSSYNEQFF. The genes are TRBV7-3 and TRBJ2-1, with 11 positions matching TRBD2. The CDR3 is made up of 19 amino acids. J lost 0 bases, V lost 5 bases, and 12 bases had no gene match. Germline V lookup: CDR1 SGHTA, CDR2 FQGTGA.

CDR3 nucleotides: TGTGCCAGCAGCTTTTTGCGAGCGGACACTGAAGCTTTCTTT. It is translated as CASSFLRADTEAFF. The rearrangement joins TRBV7-2 to TRBJ1-1; the D is unclear. The V and J ends lost 3 bases and 3 bases respectively, with 11 bases between them. The CDR3 totals 14 residues. Germline CDR1 SGHTA, CDR2 FQGNSA.

The CDR3 nucleotides read TGTGCCAGCAGCCCCAGTCCGGACAGCTTTTATGGCTACACCTTC. This encodes CASSPSPDSFYGYTF. V is TRBV5-6 and J is TRBJ1-2; a possible D gene is TRBD1 (6 bases). This CDR3 contains 15 residues. Trimming took off 4 bases at V and 5 bases at J, with 18 bases between the two ends. CDR1 and CDR2 from the germline V gene are SGHDT and YYEEEE.

The J gene is TRBJ2-2, the V gene TRBV7-2, with a tentative D call TRBD2 (6 bases). Germline V CDR1 and CDR2: SGHTA, FQGNSA. This CDR3 has 15 residues. V lost 3 bases to trimming and J lost 1 base, with 9 bases between them. For the CDR3, the DNA is TGTGCCAGCAGCTTTGACGGGAGGAACACCGGGGAGCTGTTTTTT. Protein product: CASSFDGRNTGELFF.

This chain joins TRBV5-3 and TRBJ2-7; 7 bases line up with TRBD2. TRBV5-3 is annotated as an ORF whose role is uncertain. V trimming: 5 bases; J trimming: 4 bases; junction bases outside the gene matches: 12. This CDR3 comprises 15 residues. The CDR3 DNA sequence: TGTGCCAGAAGTCTTCTCGGACTAGGAAAATACGAGCAGTACTTC. This gives the protein CARSLLGLGKYEQYF.

This sequence joins TRBV12-2 and TRBJ2-7; the D call TRBD2 from the table was never checked on the DNA. TRBV12-2 is an annotated pseudogene. The CDR3 extends over 15 amino acids. The CDR3 DNA sequence: TGTGCAAGTCGCGTGATTAGCGGGAGTCGTTACGAGCAGTACTTC. Its protein is CASRVISGSRYEQYF.

The J gene is TRBJ1-4, the V gene TRBV15; D is ambiguous. The germline CDR1 and CDR2 sequences are LNHNV and YYDKDF (reference sequence). The CDR3 is made up of 15 amino acids. Between the trimmed V and J ends, which lost 3 bases and 0 bases, there was a span of 8 bases. This CDR3 is CATSRIAATNEKLFF. The CDR3 bases are TGTGCCACCAGCAGGATAGCAGCAACTAATGAAAAACTGTTTTTT.

The CDR3 reads CASSLDSYEQYF. The CDR3 nucleotides are TGTGCCAGCAGCTTGGACAGCTACGAGCAGTACTTC. The V and J genes are TRBV11-3 and TRBJ2-7; D is perhaps TRBD1 (6 bases). The V end lost 3 bases, the J end lost 3 bases, and 6 bases lay between the germline ends. This CDR3 region has 12 residues. Germline CDR1 and CDR2: SGHNT and YENEEA.

This clone was counted ten times or more. The chain carries TRBV2 and TRBJ1-6; D perhaps matches TRBD1 (6 bases). V lost 6 bases and J lost 6, with 12 bases in between. The CDR3 is 14 amino acids. Germline CDR1 is SNHLY and CDR2 is FYNNEI. CDR3 sequence (DNA): TGTGCCAGCAGGCTGAGGGGGATTAATTCACCCCTCCACTTT. It is translated as CASRLRGINSPLHF.